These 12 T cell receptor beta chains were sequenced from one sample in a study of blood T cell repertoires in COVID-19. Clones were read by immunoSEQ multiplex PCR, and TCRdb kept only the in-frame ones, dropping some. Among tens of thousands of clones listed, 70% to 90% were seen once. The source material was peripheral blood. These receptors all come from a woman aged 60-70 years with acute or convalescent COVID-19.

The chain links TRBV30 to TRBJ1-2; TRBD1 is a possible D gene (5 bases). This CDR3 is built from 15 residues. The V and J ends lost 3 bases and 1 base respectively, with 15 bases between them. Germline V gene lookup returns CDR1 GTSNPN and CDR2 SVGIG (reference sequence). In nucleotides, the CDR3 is TGTGCCTGGAGGTTTGCTGGGGCAAATAACTATGGCTACACCTTC. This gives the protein CAWRFAGANNYGYTF.

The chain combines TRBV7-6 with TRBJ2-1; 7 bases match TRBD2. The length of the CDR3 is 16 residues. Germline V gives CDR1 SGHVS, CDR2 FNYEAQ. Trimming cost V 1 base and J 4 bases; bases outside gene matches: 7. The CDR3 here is CASSLGEGRPYNEQFF. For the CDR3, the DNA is TGTGCCAGCAGCTTAGGGGAGGGCCGCCCTTACAATGAGCAGTTCTTC.

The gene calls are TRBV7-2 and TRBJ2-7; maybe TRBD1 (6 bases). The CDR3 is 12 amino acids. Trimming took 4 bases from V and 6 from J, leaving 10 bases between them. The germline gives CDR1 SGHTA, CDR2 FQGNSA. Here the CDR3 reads CASSSNRVEQYF. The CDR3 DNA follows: TGTGCCAGCAGCTCAAACAGGGTCGAGCAGTACTTC.

The CDR3 sequence is CASSQGEGLAGENEQFF. Written as DNA, the CDR3 is TGCGCCAGCAGCCAGGGGGAAGGACTAGCGGGCGAGAATGAGCAGTTCTTC. The chain links TRBV4-1 to TRBJ2-1, with 11 bases that match TRBD2. The germline V gene encodes CDR1 MGHRA and CDR2 YSYEKL. This CDR3 region has 17 residues. The V gene end was trimmed by 3 bases and the J gene end by 7 bases; junction bases not matched to a gene: 11.

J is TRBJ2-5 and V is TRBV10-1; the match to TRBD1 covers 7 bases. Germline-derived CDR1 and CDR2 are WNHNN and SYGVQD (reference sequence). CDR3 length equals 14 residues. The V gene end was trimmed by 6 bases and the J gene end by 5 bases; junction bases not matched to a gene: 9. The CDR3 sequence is CASSSRDSTETQYF. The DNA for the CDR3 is TGCGCCAGCAGCTCTCGGGACAGTACGGAGACCCAGTACTTC.

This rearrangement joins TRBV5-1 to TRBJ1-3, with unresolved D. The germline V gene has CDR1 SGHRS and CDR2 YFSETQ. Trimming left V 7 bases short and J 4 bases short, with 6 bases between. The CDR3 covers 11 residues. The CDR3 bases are TGCGCCAGCCAACAGGGAAACACCATATATTTT. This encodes CASQQGNTIYF.

CDR3 sequence reads: CASSFAGLNTGELFF. CDR3 nucleotides: TGTGCCAGCAGTTTTGCAGGGTTGAACACCGGGGAGCTGTTTTTT. This chain links TRBV6-5 with TRBJ2-2; D possibly corresponds to TRBD1 (5 bases). The CDR3 has 15 amino acids. Trimming removed 4 bases from V and 1 base from J, with 10 bases in between. Per germline, CDR1 MNHEY and CDR2 SVGAGI.

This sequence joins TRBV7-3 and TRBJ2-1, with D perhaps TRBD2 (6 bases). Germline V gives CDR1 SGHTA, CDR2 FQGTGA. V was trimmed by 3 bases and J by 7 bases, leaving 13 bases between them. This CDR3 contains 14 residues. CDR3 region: CASSFSRGSNEQFF. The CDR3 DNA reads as TGTGCCAGCAGCTTCAGCCGGGGGTCTAATGAGCAGTTCTTC.

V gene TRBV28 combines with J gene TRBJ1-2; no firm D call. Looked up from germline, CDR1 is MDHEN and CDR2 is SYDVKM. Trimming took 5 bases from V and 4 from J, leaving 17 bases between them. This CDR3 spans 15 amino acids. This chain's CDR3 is CASSAPGGGSYGYTF. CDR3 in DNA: TGTGCCAGCAGTGCACCCGGTGGCGGCTCCTATGGCTACACCTTC.

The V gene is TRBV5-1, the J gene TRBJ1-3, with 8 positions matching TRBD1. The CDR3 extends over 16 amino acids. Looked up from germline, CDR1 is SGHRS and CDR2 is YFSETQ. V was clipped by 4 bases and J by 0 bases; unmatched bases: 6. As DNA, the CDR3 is TGCGCCAGCAGCCGTACCACAGGGGGCTCTGGAAACACCATATATTTT. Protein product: CASSRTTGGSGNTIYF. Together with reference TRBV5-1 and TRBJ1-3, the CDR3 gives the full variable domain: KAGVTQTPRYLIKTRGQQVTLSCSPISGHRSVSWYQQTPGQGLQFLFEYFSETQRNKGNFPGRFSGRQFSNSRSEMNVSTLELGDSALYLCASSRTTGGSGNTIYFGEGSWLTVV.

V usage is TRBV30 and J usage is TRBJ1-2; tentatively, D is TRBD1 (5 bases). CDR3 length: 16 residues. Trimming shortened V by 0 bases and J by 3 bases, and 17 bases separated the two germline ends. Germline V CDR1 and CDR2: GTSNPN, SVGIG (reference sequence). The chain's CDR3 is CAWSVAPRGRDYGYTF. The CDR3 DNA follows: TGTGCCTGGAGTGTAGCACCAAGGGGAAGGGACTATGGCTACACCTTC.

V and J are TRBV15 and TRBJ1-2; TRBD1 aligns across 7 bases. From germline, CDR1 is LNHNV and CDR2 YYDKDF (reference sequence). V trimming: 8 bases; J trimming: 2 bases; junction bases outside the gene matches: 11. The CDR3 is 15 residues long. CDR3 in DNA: TGTGCCACCGGCCCCGACAGGGATCTGAACTATGGCTACACCTTC. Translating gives CATGPDRDLNYGYTF. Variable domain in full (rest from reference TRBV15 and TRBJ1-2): DAMVIQNPRYQVTQFGKPVTLSCSQTLNHNVMYWYQQKSSQAPKLLFHYYDKDFNNEADTPDNFQSRRPNTSFCFLDIRSPGLGDTAMYLCATGPDRDLNYGYTFGSGTRLTVV.